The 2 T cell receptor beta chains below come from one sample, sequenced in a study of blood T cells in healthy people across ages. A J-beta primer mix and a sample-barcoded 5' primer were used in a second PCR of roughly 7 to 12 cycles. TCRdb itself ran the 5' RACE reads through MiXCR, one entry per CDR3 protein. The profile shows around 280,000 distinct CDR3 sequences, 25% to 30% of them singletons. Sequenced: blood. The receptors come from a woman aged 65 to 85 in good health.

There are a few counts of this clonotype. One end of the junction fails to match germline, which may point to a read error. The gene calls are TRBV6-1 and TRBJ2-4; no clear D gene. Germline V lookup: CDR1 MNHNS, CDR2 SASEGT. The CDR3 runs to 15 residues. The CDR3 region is CVSSTSVGSKNIQYF. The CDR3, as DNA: TGTGTCAGCAGTACCTCCGTTGGATCCAAAAACATTCAGTACTTC.

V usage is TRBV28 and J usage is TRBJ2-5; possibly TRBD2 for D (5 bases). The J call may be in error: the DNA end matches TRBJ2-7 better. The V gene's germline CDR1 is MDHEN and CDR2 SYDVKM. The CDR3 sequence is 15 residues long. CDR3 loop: CASSLSGFSIYEQYF. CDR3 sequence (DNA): TGTGCCAGCAGTTTATCGGGGTTTTCGATATACGAGCAGTACTTC.